The 11 T cell receptor beta chains below come from one sample, sequenced in a study of blood T cell repertoires in COVID-19 (dated by TCRdb to 2018 to 2020). Library generation was performed with the immunoSEQ multiplex PCR assay. TCRdb retrieved this table from immuneACCESS and kept in-frame rearrangements only. Not all clones are present; in checked studies, unresolved V genes account for under half, and no reason is known for the remainder. For this sample there are 200,000 to 250,000 clones; around 80% appear just once. Jointly, the top ten make up roughly 3.2% of the sample. Sequences were obtained from peripheral blood. The origin of the receptors is a young woman with acute or convalescent COVID-19.

J is TRBJ1-5 and V is TRBV4-3, with 8 bases fitting TRBD1. Germline V gene lookup returns CDR1 LGHNA and CDR2 YSLEER. With 1 base clipped from V and 6 bases from J, the junction kept 2 bases outside the gene matches. The CDR3 sequence is 14 residues long. As DNA, the CDR3 is TGCGCCAGCAGCCAAGGGACAGGGTTTCAGCCCCAGCATTTT. The encoded protein is CASSQGTGFQPQHF.

The gene calls are TRBV15 and TRBJ1-3; 9 nucleotides align to TRBD1. With V trimmed by 5 bases and J by 6 bases, 8 bases remained unmatched. CDR3 size: 15 residues. Germline CDR1 is LNHNV and CDR2 is YYDKDF (reference sequence). CDR3 region: CATSRPGQGVNTIYF. The CDR3 DNA reads as TGTGCCACCAGCCGACCGGGACAGGGAGTAAACACCATATATTTT.

This chain connects TRBV5-1 to TRBJ1-1; perhaps TRBD1 as D (5 bases). The germline gives CDR1 SGHRS, CDR2 YFSETQ. V was pared by 0 bases and J by 4 bases, with 13 bases between. The CDR3 is 15 amino acids. This CDR3 is CASSLGIRAGTEAFF. CDR3 sequence (DNA): TGCGCCAGCAGCTTGGGTATCAGGGCAGGCACTGAAGCTTTCTTT.

The chain joins TRBV10-3 to TRBJ1-1, with 9 bases fitting TRBD1. Trimming took 5 bases from V and 5 from J; bases not matched to a gene: 12. CDR3 length: 16 amino acids. Germline V gives CDR1 ENHRY, CDR2 SYGVKD. The CDR3 DNA is TGTGCCATCAGTCCCATCCCGGGACAGGGTTCGACTGAAGCTTTCTTT. Translating it yields CAISPIPGQGSTEAFF.

In this sample, this clone turned up once. The genes are TRBV28 and TRBJ2-3; weak D call: TRBD2 (5 bases). Germline V lookup: CDR1 MDHEN, CDR2 SYDVKM. The V and J ends lost 3 bases and 1 base respectively, with 8 bases between them. CDR3 length: 14 amino acids. The CDR3 coding sequence is TGTGCCAGCAGTTTCCTTAGCGGCACAGATACGCAGTATTTT. Amino acid sequence: CASSFLSGTDTQYF. Using reference TRBV28 and TRBJ2-3 for the parts outside the CDR3, the full variable domain is DVKVTQSSRYLVKRTGEKVFLECVQDMDHENMFWYRQDPGLGLRLIYFSYDVKMKEKGDIPEGYSVSREKKERFSLILESASTNQTSMYLCASSFLSGTDTQYFGPGTRLTVL.

The chain is built from TRBV11-2 and TRBJ2-6; a possible D gene is TRBD1 (6 bases). Germline V lookup: CDR1 SGHAT, CDR2 FQNNGV. This CDR3 spans 15 amino acids. The V and J ends lost 6 bases and 3 bases respectively, with 12 bases between them. CDR3 sequence reads: CASRLGTFGANVLTF. As DNA, the CDR3 is TGTGCCAGCAGACTCGGGACATTTGGGGCCAACGTCCTGACTTTC.

The V call is TRBV21-1, the J call TRBJ2-7; the D segment call TRBD2 is taken from the table without a DNA check. TRBV21-1 is described as a pseudogene. The CDR3 sequence is 14 residues long. CDR3 in amino acids: CASSTNHGTYEQYF. The CDR3 nucleotides read TGTGCCAGCAGCACAAACCACGGGACCTACGAGCAGTACTTC.

Concerning this clone itself: The germline gene is not matched at one end of the junction; a read error may be the cause. This sequence joins TRBV19 and TRBJ1-2; a weak D match, TRBD1 (5 bases). Germline values: CDR1 LNHDA, CDR2 SQIVND (reference sequence). The CDR3 has 15 residues. The DNA for the CDR3 is TGTGCCAGTCGTATTGCGGGGCAAACCAATTATGGCTACACCTTC. Protein sequence: CASRIAGQTNYGYTF.

The chain has TRBV18 and TRBJ1-2; 9 bases match TRBD1. The length of the CDR3 is 17 residues. Germline trimming cut 3 bases from V and 5 bases from J; bases unmatched to any gene: 13. Germline assignment: CDR1 KGHSH and CDR2 LQKENI. This CDR3 is CASSPRTGELGGYGYTF. CDR3 sequence (DNA): TGTGCCAGCTCACCCCGGACAGGGGAGCTGGGGGGGTATGGCTACACCTTC. The full variable domain, rest sourced from reference TRBV18 and TRBJ1-2, is NAGVMQNPRHLVRRRGQEARLRCSPMKGHSHVYWYRQLPEEGLKFMVYLQKENIIDESGMPKERFSAEFPKEGPSILRIQQVVRGDSAAYFCASSPRTGELGGYGYTFGSGTRLTVV.

This chain joins TRBV29-1 and TRBJ1-2; D gene ambiguous. CDR3 length equals 13 residues. V was pared by 4 bases and J by 6 bases, with 15 bases between. The germline V gene has CDR1 SQVTM and CDR2 ANQGSEA. For the CDR3, the DNA is TGCAGCGTTGTTCCGCGGGAATGGGATGGCTACACCTTC. It is translated as CSVVPREWDGYTF.

The chain is built from TRBV7-6 and TRBJ2-3; 8 bases fit TRBD2. The ends lost 5 bases at V and 6 bases at J; junction bases unmatched: 10. Germline V gene lookup returns CDR1 SGHVS and CDR2 FNYEAQ. The CDR3 has 15 amino acids. The CDR3 here is CASSHYTGGTDTQYF. CDR3 DNA sequence: TGTGCCAGCAGCCACTACACGGGAGGGACCGATACGCAGTATTTT. The complete variable domain, with remaining parts taken from reference TRBV7-6 and TRBJ2-3, reads GAGVSQSPRYKVTKRGQDVALRCDPISGHVSLYWYRQALGQGPEFLTYFNYEAQQDKSGLPNDRFSAERPEGSISTLTIQRTEQRDSAMYRCASSHYTGGTDTQYFGPGTRLTVL.